This is a list of T cell receptor beta chains from one sample in a study of blood T cell repertoires in COVID-19. Repertoires were generated with immunoSEQ multiplex PCR, while TCRdb's copy carries only in-frame clones and drops some. Of roughly 200,000 clones listed, 65% to 85% are singletons. The sample consisted of peripheral blood. The source of these receptors is a woman older than 75 with acute or convalescent COVID-19. Both conserved end residues are part of each CDR3. The D gene is left open where the match is weak. Clone size, where shown, is once, few, many, or a class for clones that have expanded.

clone_size	j_call	d_call	v_call	cdr3_nt	cdr3_aa
NA	TRBJ1-1	NA	TRBV5-8	TGTGCCAGCAGCTTCTTAACCAGGGAATTGAACACTGAAGCTTTCTTT	CASSFLTRELNTEAFF
once	TRBJ2-7	NA	TRBV5-4	TGTGCCAGCAGCAAAGAGTGGCGGAACTACGAGCAGTACTTC	CASSKEWRNYEQYF
NA	TRBJ2-3	TRBD1	TRBV5-4	TGTGCCAGCAGCTTGGCTCGGGGACAGGGGGGTACGCAGTATTTT	CASSLARGQGGTQYF
NA	TRBJ1-2	NA	TRBV6-5	TGTGCCAGCAGTTCCCTACAGGGAATGAAGGCGGAAGGCTACACCTTC	CASSSLQGMKAEGYTF
NA	TRBJ1-2	TRBD1	TRBV10-3	TGTGCCATCAGCCGGGACAGGGGCTATGGCTACACCTTC	CAISRDRGYGYTF
NA	TRBJ2-3	NA	TRBV15	TGTGCCACCGGGCAGGACTTTAGTTCAGATACGCAGTATTTT	CATGQDFSSDTQYF
NA	TRBJ1-2	TRBD1	TRBV14	TGTGCCAGCAGCCAAGAACCAGGGGGATTCAACTATGGCTACACCTTC	CASSQEPGGFNYGYTF
once	TRBJ1-5	NA	TRBV10-3	TGTGCCACCTGGCCAGGGGTTGGTGAAGGTCAGCCCCAGCATTTT	CATWPGVGEGQPQHF
NA	TRBJ1-6	TRBD1	TRBV4-2	TGTGCCAGCAGCCAAGCGACAGGGGGAGATAATTCACCCCTCCACTTT	CASSQATGGDNSPLHF
once	TRBJ1-6	NA	TRBV23-1	TGCGCCAGTCCAACAGGGTCGGTGTCACCCCTCCACTTT	CASPTGSVSPLHF
NA	TRBJ1-3	NA	TRBV5-4	TGTGCCAGCAGCTTGGCCGCGGGAGGTGGGGGAAACACCATATATTTT	CASSLAAGGGGNTIYF
NA	TRBJ1-2	TRBD1	TRBV4-2	TGTGCCAGCAGCCAGACAGGGTTCCCCGGCTACACCTTC	CASSQTGFPGYTF
NA	TRBJ2-5	TRBD1	TRBV19	TGTGCCAGTAGTATAGGGGGACAGCATAGGGAGACCCAGTACTTC	CASSIGGQHRETQYF
NA	TRBJ2-7	NA	TRBV5-1	TGCGCCAGCAGCTTGGCCGCGACAGGCACCTACGAGCAGTACTTC	CASSLAATGTYEQYF
NA	TRBJ1-2	NA	TRBV10-2	TGCGCCAGCAAGGCCCCCGGGGAACACTATGGCTACACCTTC	CASKAPGEHYGYTF
NA	TRBJ1-1	TRBD1	TRBV7-6	TGTGCCAGCAGCCCGGGACAGGCAAACACTGAAGCTTTCTTT	CASSPGQANTEAFF